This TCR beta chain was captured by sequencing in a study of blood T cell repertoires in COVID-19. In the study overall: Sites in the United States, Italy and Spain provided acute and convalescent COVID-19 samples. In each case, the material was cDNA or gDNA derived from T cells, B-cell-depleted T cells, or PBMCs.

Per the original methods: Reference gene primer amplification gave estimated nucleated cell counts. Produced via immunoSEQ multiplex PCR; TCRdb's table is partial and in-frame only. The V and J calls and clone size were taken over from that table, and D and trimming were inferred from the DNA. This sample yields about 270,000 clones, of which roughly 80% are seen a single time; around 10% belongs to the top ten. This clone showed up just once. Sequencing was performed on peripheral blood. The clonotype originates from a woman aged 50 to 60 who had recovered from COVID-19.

The CDR3 region is CASSQTYGTEAFF. CDR3 DNA: TGCGCCAGCAGCCAAACTTACGGTACTGAAGCTTTCTTT. The chain joins TRBV4-3 to TRBJ1-1; D is undetermined. The ends were cut back, 2 bases at V and 5 bases at J, with 9 bases in the middle. The germline V gene encodes CDR1 LGHNA and CDR2 YSLEER. The CDR3 totals 13 residues.